A single sample is the source of the 28 T cell receptor beta chains below, sequenced in a study of blood T cell repertoires in COVID-19. TCRdb's copy holds only in-frame clones and misses some; the assay was immunoSEQ multiplex PCR. The sample includes a few hundred thousand clones, roughly 90% of them seen just once. Sequenced material: peripheral blood. These receptors all stem from a man between 60 and 75 years old with acute or convalescent COVID-19.

This chain joins TRBV6-2 or TRBV6-3 and TRBJ1-3, with unresolved D. This CDR3 spans 13 amino acids. Germline CDR1 reads MNHEY; CDR2 reads SVGEGT. Between the trimmed V and J ends, which lost 2 bases and 4 bases, there was a span of 6 bases. Here the CDR3 reads CASSYHQGNTIYF. The CDR3 DNA is TGTGCCAGCAGTTACCACCAGGGAAACACCATATATTTT.

The J gene is TRBJ2-1, the V gene TRBV7-2; D remains unclear. CDR1 and CDR2 from the germline V gene are SGHTA and FQGNSA. The CDR3 spans 16 residues. Trimming removed 2 bases from V and 0 bases from J, with 11 bases in between. For the CDR3, the DNA is TGTGCCAGCAGCTTAAGCGTCGGAAGCTCCTACAATGAGCAGTTCTTC. Protein sequence: CASSLSVGSSYNEQFF.

This sequence joins TRBV28 and TRBJ2-1; 10 bases are shared with TRBD2. J lost 4 bases, V lost 4 bases, and 13 bases had no gene match. The germline gives CDR1 MDHEN, CDR2 SYDVKM. The CDR3 has 18 residues. The CDR3 DNA is TGTGCCAGCAGTTCTCCCCTGGGACTAGCGCAGGGGTACAATGAGCAGTTCTTC. This gives the protein CASSSPLGLAQGYNEQFF.

In the case of this clone: At the DNA level, this CDR3 is encoded by other sequences in the same sample as well. The V gene is TRBV19, the J gene TRBJ2-7; 8 bases are a match to TRBD1. Germline assignment: CDR1 LNHDA and CDR2 SQIVND (reference sequence). This CDR3 contains 14 residues. The V and J ends lost 4 bases and 2 bases, in that order; junction bases with no gene match: 4. The CDR3 nucleotides read TGTGCCAGTAGTACTCGACAGGGGCCCTACGAGCAGTACTTC. Its translation: CASSTRQGPYEQYF. The variable domain in full, with the rest retrieved from reference TRBV19 and TRBJ2-7, is DGGITQSPKYLFRKEGQNVTLSCEQNLNHDAMYWYRQDPGQGLRLIYYSQIVNDFQKGDIAEGYSVSREKKESFPLTVTSAQKNPTAFYLCASSTRQGPYEQYFGPGTRLTVT.

The chain joins TRBV29-1 to TRBJ1-2; D unclear. Germline V CDR1 and CDR2: SQVTM, ANQGSEA. The CDR3 has 12 amino acids. Trimming stripped 4 bases from V and 2 bases from J, with 8 bases between. The DNA of the CDR3 is TGCAGCGTTGGAGGGAGAAACTATGGCTACACCTTC. Encoded protein: CSVGGRNYGYTF. Based on the CDR3 plus reference TRBV29-1 and TRBJ1-2, the full variable domain is SAVISQKPSRDICQRGTSLTIQCQVDSQVTMMFWYRQQPGQSLTLIATANQGSEATYESGFVIDKFPISRPNLTFSTLTVSNMSPEDSSIYLCSVGGRNYGYTFGSGTRLTVV.

CDR3 in amino acids: CASSRQGGQPQHF. Written as DNA, the CDR3 is TGTGCCAGCAGCCGTCAGGGTGGTCAGCCCCAGCATTTT. This chain links TRBV9 with TRBJ1-5; D is perhaps TRBD1 (5 bases). The germline gives CDR1 SGDLS, CDR2 YYNGEE. CDR3 length: 13 amino acids. V gave up 4 bases and J gave up 6 bases, with 11 bases separating them.

The CDR3 nucleotides read TGTGCCAGCAGAACAGAGAATTCACCCCTCCACTTT. This codes for CASRTENSPLHF. V usage is TRBV27 and J usage is TRBJ1-6; D ambiguous. The V end was cut by 6 bases, the J end by 7 bases, with 7 bases between. The CDR3 runs 12 residues. Germline V gene data show CDR1 as MNHEY and CDR2 as SMNVEV (reference sequence).

V and J are TRBV6-2 or TRBV6-3 and TRBJ2-7; maybe TRBD2 (6 bases). The V end was cut by 2 bases, the J end by 7 bases, with 24 bases between. The CDR3 has 17 amino acids. Germline V gene lookup returns CDR1 MNHEY and CDR2 SVGEGT. The CDR3 protein is CASSYIRSGLWIEEQYF. The CDR3 nucleotides are TGTGCCAGCAGTTACATTCGGTCGGGACTGTGGATCGAAGAGCAGTACTTC.

The genes are TRBV10-3 and TRBJ1-5; D may be TRBD1 (6 bases). The CDR3 consists of 15 residues. V gave up 3 bases and J gave up 2 bases, with 11 bases separating them. Germline assignment: CDR1 ENHRY and CDR2 SYGVKD. CDR3 nucleotide sequence: TGTGCCATCAGTGATCCAGGGGTCGGCAATCAGCCCCAGCATTTT. Translation: CAISDPGVGNQPQHF.

This chain links TRBV30 with TRBJ2-7; the match to TRBD2 covers 12 bases. This CDR3 has 14 residues. V gave up 2 bases and J gave up 3 bases; unmatched junction bases: 2. The V gene's germline CDR1 is GTSNPN and CDR2 SVGIG (reference sequence). This chain's CDR3 is CAWSPSGRDYEQYF. DNA for the CDR3: TGTGCCTGGAGTCCTAGCGGGAGGGACTACGAGCAGTACTTC.

This clone showed up just once. The gene calls are TRBV2 and TRBJ1-5, with D uncertain. From germline, CDR1 is SNHLY and CDR2 FYNNEI. V was trimmed by 2 bases and J by 7 bases, leaving 12 bases between them. This CDR3 is 14 amino acids long. CDR3 loop: CASSEQLGVQPQHF. As DNA, the CDR3 is TGTGCCAGCAGTGAACAGTTGGGAGTCCAGCCCCAGCATTTT.

Notes on this clone: Additional DNA sequences in this sample encode the identical CDR3. CDR3 coding DNA: TGTGCCAGCAGCTTAGGAGGAGGCTCTGGAAACACCATATATTTT. Amino acid sequence: CASSLGGGSGNTIYF. V is TRBV11-2 and J is TRBJ1-3; no clear D gene. CDR3 size: 15 residues. Germline CDR1 SGHAT, CDR2 FQNNGV. V was clipped by 1 base and J by 0 bases, with 7 bases between them. The full variable domain, in which reference TRBV11-2 and TRBJ1-3 provide the parts outside the CDR3, is EAGVAQSPRYKIIEKRQSVAFWCNPISGHATLYWYQQILGQGPKLLIQFQNNGVVDDSQLPKDRFSAERLKGVDSTLKIQPAKLEDSAVYLCASSLGGGSGNTIYFGEGSWLTVV.

V and J are TRBV6-1 and TRBJ2-1; 7 nucleotides agree with TRBD2. Germline assignment: CDR1 MNHNS and CDR2 SASEGT. The CDR3 loop spans 14 amino acids. J gave up 9 bases and V 1 base, and 6 bases lay outside the gene matches. The CDR3 spells CASSEGPASGEQFF. The CDR3 DNA reads TGTGCCAGCAGTGAAGGGCCTGCTAGCGGTGAGCAGTTCTTC.

This clone was observed a handful of times. This chain uses TRBV25-1 with TRBJ1-2; D uncertain. This CDR3 contains 14 residues. Germline CDR1 reads MGHDK; CDR2 reads SYGVNS. V lost 2 bases to trimming and J lost 5 bases, with 12 bases between them. The CDR3 spells CASSEHSNLYGYTF. CDR3 sequence (DNA): TGTGCCAGCAGTGAACATAGTAACCTTTATGGCTACACCTTC.

The CDR3: CASSYTDRGPGEQYF. As DNA, the CDR3 is TGTGCCAGCAGTTACACGGACAGGGGGCCAGGAGAGCAGTACTTC. The gene calls are TRBV6-6 and TRBJ2-7; TRBD1 agrees at 11 bases. This CDR3 is 15 amino acids long. Trimming cost V 2 bases and J 7 bases; bases outside gene matches: 7. Germline V gene sequence: CDR1 MNHNY, CDR2 SVGAGI (reference sequence).

This chain connects TRBV7-2 to TRBJ1-6; D unresolved. V lost 1 base and J 3 bases, leaving 4 bases between the germline ends. The CDR3 is 14 residues long. Germline CDR1 SGHTA, CDR2 FQGNSA. The CDR3, as DNA: TGTGCCAGCAGCTTAGATTACTATAATTCACCCCTCCACTTT. The encoded protein is CASSLDYYNSPLHF.

The chain employs TRBV4-1 and TRBJ1-5; 11 positions agree with TRBD1. Germline-derived CDR1 and CDR2 are MGHRA and YSYEKL. The CDR3 spans 16 residues. J lost 4 bases, V lost 4 bases, and 6 bases had no gene match. CDR3 in DNA: TGCGCCAGCAGCCGGATTGGACAGGGGGCGAATCAGCCCCAGCATTTT. It translates to CASSRIGQGANQPQHF.

The chain has TRBV6-1 and TRBJ2-3; 9 bases are a match to TRBD1. The ends lost 3 bases at V and 3 bases at J; junction bases unmatched: 7. This CDR3 region has 16 residues. Germline V gives CDR1 MNHNS, CDR2 SASEGT. DNA for the CDR3: TGTGCCAGCAGTGATCCCACAGGGGGCGCGACAGATACGCAGTATTTT. Residues: CASSDPTGGATDTQYF.

V usage is TRBV7-9 and J usage is TRBJ2-5, with TRBD2 matching over 13 bases. CDR1 and CDR2 from the germline V gene are SEHNR and FQNEAQ (reference sequence). The CDR3 is 16 residues long. Trimming cost V 5 bases and J 5 bases; bases outside gene matches: 8. In nucleotides, the CDR3 is TGTGCCAGCAGCCCACGCGGACTAGCGGGAGTGGAGACCCAGTACTTC. It codes for CASSPRGLAGVETQYF.

J is TRBJ2-6 and V is TRBV7-9; 7 nucleotides match TRBD1. CDR1 is SEHNR and CDR2 is FQNEAQ in the germline V gene (reference sequence). V lost 2 bases to trimming and J lost 4 bases; unmatched junction nucleotides: 14. The length of the CDR3 is 19 residues. CDR3 sequence reads: CASSLNPGQTTYGANVLTF. The CDR3 nucleotides read TGTGCCAGCAGCTTAAACCCGGGACAGACAACTTACGGGGCCAACGTCCTGACTTTC.

The J gene is TRBJ2-7, the V gene TRBV4-3, with TRBD2 as a possible D gene (6 bases). V lost 7 bases and J lost 0, with 13 bases in between. CDR1 is LGHNA, CDR2 YSLEER, per germline. The CDR3 sequence is 14 residues long. CDR3 sequence (DNA): TGCGCCAGCAAACCGGGACTGTCCTCCTACGAGCAGTACTTC. Protein: CASKPGLSSYEQYF.

The chain is built from TRBV6-5 and TRBJ1-5; possibly TRBD1 for D (6 bases). This CDR3 comprises 14 residues. Germline values: CDR1 MNHEY, CDR2 SVGAGI. V lost 4 bases and J lost 5, with 12 bases in between. This chain's CDR3 is CASSLDSIYQPQHF. As DNA, the CDR3 is TGTGCCAGCAGTTTGGACAGTATCTATCAGCCCCAGCATTTT.

This chain links TRBV15 with TRBJ2-1; D perhaps matches TRBD2 (5 bases). The CDR3 totals 11 residues. The V gene's germline CDR1 is LNHNV and CDR2 YYDKDF (reference sequence). V was trimmed by 7 bases and J by 14 bases, leaving 15 bases between them. The CDR3 region has the DNA TGTGCCACCACCAGCCGGGAAAAGGAGTTCTTC. It translates to CATTSREKEFF.

A single count supports this clone. V gene TRBV28 combines with J gene TRBJ1-4; D is undetermined. Germline CDR1 and CDR2: MDHEN and SYDVKM. The CDR3 covers 17 residues. Trimming cost V 6 bases and J 7 bases, with 24 bases left between them. CDR3: CASSPPPEVRYGEKLFF. The CDR3 coding sequence is TGTGCCAGCAGCCCCCCGCCGGAGGTGCGGTATGGTGAAAAACTGTTTTTT.

Comment on this clone: Sequence at one end of the junction differs from germline and may be a read error. The chain uses TRBV7-7 and TRBJ2-1; TRBD1 matches at 7 bases. The length of the CDR3 is 14 residues. Germline CDR1 reads SSHAT; CDR2 reads FNYEAQ (reference sequence). The CDR3 bases are TGTGCTAGCAGCTTGGACAGGCTGTACAATGAGCAGTTCTTC. Translated, it gives CASSLDRLYNEQFF.

In this sample, this clone turned up a few times. The V and J genes are TRBV6-2 or TRBV6-3 and TRBJ1-1; TRBD1 might be the D (5 bases). V shed 5 bases and J shed 6 bases, with 16 bases lying between them. The CDR3 is 14 residues long. CDR1 is MNHEY, CDR2 SVGEGT, per germline. The CDR3 sequence is CASSPRGESPEAFF. The CDR3 DNA reads as TGTGCCAGCAGTCCCCGGGGGGAGAGCCCTGAAGCTTTCTTT.

The chain uses TRBV30 and TRBJ1-5, with D perhaps TRBD1 (6 bases). CDR1 is GTSNPN and CDR2 is SVGIG in the germline V gene (reference sequence). This CDR3 is 14 amino acids long. Deletions cut 1 base from V and 4 bases from J, with 11 bases between. This CDR3 reads CAWSAGHPNQPQHF. The CDR3 DNA reads TGTGCCTGGAGTGCGGGACACCCAAATCAGCCCCAGCATTTT.

This clone was recorded a few times. The V and J genes are TRBV7-2 and TRBJ2-7, with D maybe TRBD1 (6 bases). Trimming cost V 6 bases and J 3 bases, with 15 bases left between them. This CDR3 region has 14 residues. Germline CDR1 is SGHTA and CDR2 is FQGNSA. CDR3 sequence: CASSLYTGNYEQYF. The CDR3 DNA reads TGTGCCAGCAGTCTCTATACAGGGAACTACGAGCAGTACTTC.